The next 19 T cell receptor beta chains were all read from a single sample in a study of T cell changes during pregnancy in multiple sclerosis (dated 2019 in TCRdb). The library was obtained by the immunoSEQ multiplex PCR assay. The table comes from immuneACCESS by way of TCRdb, which keeps in-frame sequences with V and J called. Part of the clones is missing from these tables; in studies checked, under half for an unresolved V gene and the rest for unknown reasons. Counted in this sample were some 56,000 clones; approximately 90% of them appeared once. 2.8% of the sample is in the top ten clones. This specimen was peripheral blood, taken in the third trimester of pregnancy. The receptors stem from a female donor in good health, enrolled as a control in a pregnancy study.

The rearrangement joins TRBV6-8 to TRBJ2-2, with 10 bases fitting TRBD1. Germline trimming cut 8 bases from V and 6 bases from J; bases unmatched to any gene: 15. Germline CDR1 is MNHGY and CDR2 is SAAAGT. The CDR3 is 17 residues long. The CDR3 DNA sequence: TGTGCCAGCCCAATAAGAGCCGGGACAGGGGTTTCCGGGGAGCTGTTTTTT. Protein: CASPIRAGTGVSGELFF.

The chain has TRBV5-4 and TRBJ2-1; 9 nucleotides align to TRBD1. Germline CDR1 is SGHNT and CDR2 is YYREEE (reference sequence). Germline trimming cut 5 bases from V and 5 bases from J; bases unmatched to any gene: 5. This CDR3 comprises 14 residues. The CDR3 here is CASSSGQGNNEQFF. The CDR3 DNA sequence: TGTGCCAGCAGTTCGGGACAGGGAAACAATGAGCAGTTCTTC.

The J gene is TRBJ1-2, the V gene TRBV28; D remains unclear. CDR1 and CDR2 from the germline V gene are MDHEN and SYDVKM. The length of the CDR3 is 17 residues. Trimming took 8 bases from V and 3 from J, leaving 25 bases between them. The CDR3 region is CASWSMELGSIDYGYTF. The CDR3 DNA follows: TGTGCCAGCTGGAGTATGGAGTTGGGGAGTATTGACTATGGCTACACCTTC.

The J gene is TRBJ1-5, the V gene TRBV6-5; perhaps TRBD1 as D (5 bases). From germline, CDR1 is MNHEY and CDR2 SVGAGI. With 6 bases removed from V and 2 bases from J, the gap between germline ends came to 14 bases. This CDR3 contains 15 residues. The CDR3 region has the DNA TGTGCCAGCAGCCCGGGGGGGGTAGGCAATCAGCCCCAGCATTTT. This codes for CASSPGGVGNQPQHF.

V is TRBV6-6 and J is TRBJ2-1; 8 bases map to TRBD1. Looked up from germline, CDR1 is MNHNY and CDR2 is SVGAGI (reference sequence). This CDR3 contains 15 residues. V shed 0 bases and J 10 bases; nucleotides not matched to a gene: 8. CDR3: CASSYSTQGAQEQFF. For the CDR3, the DNA is TGTGCCAGCAGTTACTCGACCCAGGGGGCCCAAGAGCAGTTCTTC.

The rearrangement uses TRBV5-1 and TRBJ2-1; no clear D. Germline values: CDR1 SGHRS, CDR2 YFSETQ. The CDR3 totals 15 residues. Trimming took 0 bases from V and 2 from J, leaving 9 bases between them. DNA for the CDR3: TGCGCCAGCAGCTTGGCGACACTTGCCTACAATGAGCAGTTCTTC. This translates into CASSLATLAYNEQFF.

The V gene is TRBV6-1, the J gene TRBJ2-2; 9 bases align to TRBD1. The CDR3 sequence is 14 residues long. V trimming: 5 bases; J trimming: 7 bases; junction bases outside the gene matches: 5. The germline CDR1 and CDR2 sequences are MNHNS and SASEGT. The CDR3 is CASSKDRGNGELFF. The CDR3 DNA sequence: TGTGCCAGCAGTAAGGACAGGGGAAACGGGGAGCTGTTTTTT.

Regarding this clone: One end of the junction fails to match germline, which may point to a read error. The chain links TRBV2 to TRBJ2-1; D not certain. Germline lookup yields CDR1 SNHLY and CDR2 FYNNEI. The CDR3 is made up of 10 amino acids. The CDR3 DNA reads as TGTGCCAGCGGATTGACTGGCCAGCTCTTC. It is translated as CASGLTGQLF. The variable domain in full, with the rest retrieved from reference TRBV2 and TRBJ2-1, is EPEVTQTPSHQVTQMGQEVILRCVPISNHLYFYWYRQILGQKVEFLVSFYNNEISEKSEIFDDQFSVERPDGSNFTLKIRSTKLEDSAMYFCASGLTGQLFGPGTRLTVL.

CDR3 nucleotides: TGTGCCAGCAGCTTAGGCGGAACAGGGGGCTTGGGCTACGAGCAGTACTTC. Protein sequence: CASSLGGTGGLGYEQYF. V and J are TRBV7-2 and TRBJ2-7; 9 bases fit TRBD1. V lost 1 base, J lost 3 bases, and 10 bases stayed unmatched. In germline, CDR1 is SGHTA, CDR2 FQGNSA. The CDR3 is 17 amino acids.

The genes are TRBV4-1 and TRBJ2-7, with 8 bases fitting TRBD1. This CDR3 region has 13 residues. CDR1 and CDR2 from the germline V gene are MGHRA and YSYEKL. The V gene end was trimmed by 3 bases and the J gene end by 3 bases; junction bases not matched to a gene: 1. The CDR3 DNA reads TGCGCCAGCAGCCAGGGACAGGACTACGAGCAGTACTTC. The encoded protein is CASSQGQDYEQYF.

The chain links TRBV25-1 to TRBJ2-5; D not resolved. The J call may be mistaken, given a closer DNA end match to TRBJ2-7. The CDR3 totals 11 residues. Germline loops: CDR1 MGHDK, CDR2 SYGVNS. The CDR3 here is CASSASYEQYF. For the CDR3, the DNA is TGTGCCAGCAGTGCCTCCTACGAGCAGTACTTC.

This chain links TRBV13 with TRBJ1-4, with D perhaps TRBD1 (6 bases). Germline values: CDR1 PRHDT, CDR2 FYEKMQ (reference sequence). The V and J ends lost 4 bases and 8 bases respectively, with 17 bases between them. The CDR3 has 15 amino acids. CDR3 sequence (DNA): TGTGCCAGCAGCTCAAGGCAGGGGTTGAGGGAAAAACTGTTTTTT. Amino acid sequence: CASSSRQGLREKLFF.

The V gene is TRBV27, the J gene TRBJ2-4; D may be TRBD2 (5 bases). From germline, CDR1 is MNHEY and CDR2 SMNVEV (reference sequence). V gave up 5 bases and J gave up 0 bases, with 20 bases separating them. This CDR3 is 18 amino acids long. In DNA, the CDR3 is TGTGCCAGCAGTCCCTCCCGCGGACTGCTAGTAGCCAAAAACATTCAGTACTTC. Translated, it gives CASSPSRGLLVAKNIQYF.

The chain has TRBV2 and TRBJ2-2; D unresolved. Germline loops: CDR1 SNHLY, CDR2 FYNNEI. The CDR3 extends over 14 amino acids. V dropped 9 bases and J dropped 0 bases, with 11 bases sitting between them. The chain's CDR3 is CARGPRSNTGELFF. The CDR3 DNA reads as TGTGCCAGGGGTCCGAGGTCGAACACCGGGGAGCTGTTTTTT.

The rearrangement links TRBV19 to TRBJ2-5; D ambiguous. This CDR3 region has 13 residues. CDR1 and CDR2 (germline): LNHDA, SQIVND (reference sequence). V gave up 3 bases and J gave up 2 bases, with 7 bases separating them. In nucleotides, the CDR3 is TGTGCCAGTAGTATGTCAGGTCAAGAGACCCAGTACTTC. Protein product: CASSMSGQETQYF.

The V call is TRBV19, the J call TRBJ2-3, with TRBD2 identical over 7 bases. The V segment lost 5 bases and the J segment 0 bases; nucleotides outside the gene matches: 14. The CDR3 runs to 18 residues. From germline, CDR1 is LNHDA and CDR2 SQIVND (reference sequence). DNA of the CDR3: TGTGCCAGTAGTGGTGGAGGGCGGGGGACTCCAAGCACAGATACGCAGTATTTT. It specifies CASSGGGRGTPSTDTQYF.

This clone was observed a single time. The chain recombines TRBV5-6 with TRBJ1-1; D uncertain. CDR3 size: 16 residues. Germline CDR1 and CDR2: SGHDT and YYEEEE. Trimming took off 0 bases at V and 6 bases at J, with 18 bases between the two ends. CDR3 coding DNA: TGTGCCAGCAGCTTGGCCAATCAGGTCTTAGGCGCTGAAGCTTTCTTT. Translated, it gives CASSLANQVLGAEAFF.

The J gene is TRBJ2-1, the V gene TRBV28, with TRBD1 matching 11 bases. The CDR3 contains 15 residues. From germline, CDR1 is MDHEN and CDR2 SYDVKM. After removal of 6 bases from V and 9 bases from J, the junction contained 10 bases not matched to a gene. In DNA, the CDR3 is TGTGCCAGCAGCTCTCTAGGACAGGGGGCGGGTGAGCAGTTCTTC. This encodes CASSSLGQGAGEQFF.

The chain combines TRBV7-2 with TRBJ1-2; possibly TRBD1 for D (6 bases). Trimming left V 8 bases short and J 5 bases short, with 18 bases between. CDR1 and CDR2 (germline): SGHTA, FQGNSA. This CDR3 is built from 14 residues. The CDR3 coding sequence is TGTGCCAGCGGTTGGGGGGGCGGCCAGTATGGCTACACCTTC. Its protein product is CASGWGGGQYGYTF.